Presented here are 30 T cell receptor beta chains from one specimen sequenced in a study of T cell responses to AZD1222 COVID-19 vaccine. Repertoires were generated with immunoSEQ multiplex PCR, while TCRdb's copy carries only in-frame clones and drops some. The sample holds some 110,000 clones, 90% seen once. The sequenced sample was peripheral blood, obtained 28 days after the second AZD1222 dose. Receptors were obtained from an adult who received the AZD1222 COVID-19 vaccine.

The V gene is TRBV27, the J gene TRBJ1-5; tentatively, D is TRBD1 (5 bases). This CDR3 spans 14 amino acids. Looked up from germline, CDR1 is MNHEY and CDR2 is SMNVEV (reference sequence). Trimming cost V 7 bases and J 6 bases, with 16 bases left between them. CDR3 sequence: CASTPGFGAQPQHF. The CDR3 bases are TGTGCCAGCACGCCAGGGTTCGGGGCTCAGCCCCAGCATTTT.

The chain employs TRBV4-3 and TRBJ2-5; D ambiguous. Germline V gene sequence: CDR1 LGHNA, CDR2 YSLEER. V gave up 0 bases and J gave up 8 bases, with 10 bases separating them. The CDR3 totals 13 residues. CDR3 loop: CASSQELRTTQYF. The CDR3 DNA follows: TGCGCCAGCAGCCAAGAATTGAGGACCACCCAGTACTTC.

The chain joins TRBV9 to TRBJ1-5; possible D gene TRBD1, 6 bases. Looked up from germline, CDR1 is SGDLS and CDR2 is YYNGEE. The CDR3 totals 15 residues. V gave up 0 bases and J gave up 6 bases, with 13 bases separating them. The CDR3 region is CASSVVRGGSQPQHF. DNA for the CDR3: TGTGCCAGCAGCGTAGTCAGGGGAGGGAGTCAGCCCCAGCATTTT. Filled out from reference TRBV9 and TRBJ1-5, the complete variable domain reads DSGVTQTPKHLITATGQRVTLRCSPRSGDLSVYWYQQSLDQGLQFLIQYYNGEERAKGNILERFSAQQFPDLHSELNLSSLELGDSALYFCASSVVRGGSQPQHFGDGTRLSIL.

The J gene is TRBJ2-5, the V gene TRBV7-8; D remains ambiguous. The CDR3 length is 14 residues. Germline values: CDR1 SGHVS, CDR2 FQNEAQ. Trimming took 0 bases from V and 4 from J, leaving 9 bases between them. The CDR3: CASSLALPAETQYF. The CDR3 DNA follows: TGTGCCAGCAGCTTAGCGCTGCCGGCAGAGACCCAGTACTTC.

This CDR3 is CASSASRDAPNSYEQYF. CDR3 coding DNA: TGTGCCAGCAGCGCCTCCAGGGACGCCCCCAATTCCTACGAGCAGTACTTC. The chain is built from TRBV9 and TRBJ2-7, with D possibly being TRBD1 or TRBD2 (5 bases each). The CDR3 runs 17 residues. Per the germline V gene, CDR1 is SGDLS and CDR2 is YYNGEE. The V end lost 3 bases, the J end lost 1 base, and 20 bases lay between the germline ends.

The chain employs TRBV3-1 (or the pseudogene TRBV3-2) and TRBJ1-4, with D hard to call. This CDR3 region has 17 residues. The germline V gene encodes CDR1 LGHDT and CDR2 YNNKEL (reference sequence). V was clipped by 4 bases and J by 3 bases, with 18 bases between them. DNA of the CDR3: TGTGCCAGCAGCCTAGGCCGGGGAGCCTTGGCTAATGAAAAACTGTTTTTT. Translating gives CASSLGRGALANEKLFF.

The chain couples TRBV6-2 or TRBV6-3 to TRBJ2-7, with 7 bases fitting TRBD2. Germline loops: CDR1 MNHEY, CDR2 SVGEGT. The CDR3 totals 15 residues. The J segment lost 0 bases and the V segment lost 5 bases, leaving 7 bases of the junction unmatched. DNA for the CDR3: TGTGCCAGCAGTCCCACGGGGGGACGCTCCTACGAGCAGTACTTC. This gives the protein CASSPTGGRSYEQYF.

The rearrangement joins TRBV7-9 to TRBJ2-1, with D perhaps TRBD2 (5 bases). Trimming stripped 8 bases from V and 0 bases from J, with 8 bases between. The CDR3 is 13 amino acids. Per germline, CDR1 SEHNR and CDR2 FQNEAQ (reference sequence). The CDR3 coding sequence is TGTGCCAGCCACAGCGGCTCCTACAATGAGCAGTTCTTC. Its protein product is CASHSGSYNEQFF.

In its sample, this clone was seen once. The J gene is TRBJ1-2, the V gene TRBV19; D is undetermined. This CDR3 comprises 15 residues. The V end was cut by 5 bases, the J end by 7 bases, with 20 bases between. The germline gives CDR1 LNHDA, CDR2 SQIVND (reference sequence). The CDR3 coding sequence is TGTGCCAGTAGTCGGTCCGGGCACGATAAGGTTGGCTACACCTTC. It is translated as CASSRSGHDKVGYTF. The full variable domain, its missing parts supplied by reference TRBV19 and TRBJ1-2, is DGGITQSPKYLFRKEGQNVTLSCEQNLNHDAMYWYRQDPGQGLRLIYYSQIVNDFQKGDIAEGYSVSREKKESFPLTVTSAQKNPTAFYLCASSRSGHDKVGYTFGSGTRLTVV.

CDR3: CASSDWGSGANVLTF. CDR3 in DNA: TGTGCCAGCAGTGACTGGGGCTCTGGGGCCAACGTCCTGACTTTC. The chain links TRBV2 to TRBJ2-6, with D unresolved. From germline, CDR1 is SNHLY and CDR2 FYNNEI. V gave up 3 bases and J gave up 0 bases, with 6 bases separating them. The CDR3 consists of 15 residues.

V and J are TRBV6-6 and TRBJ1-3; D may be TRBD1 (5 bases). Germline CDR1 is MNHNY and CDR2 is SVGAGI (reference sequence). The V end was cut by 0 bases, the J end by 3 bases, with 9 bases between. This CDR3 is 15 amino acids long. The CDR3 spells CASSYSGAGGNTIYF. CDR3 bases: TGTGCCAGCAGTTACTCCGGGGCGGGTGGAAACACCATATATTTT.

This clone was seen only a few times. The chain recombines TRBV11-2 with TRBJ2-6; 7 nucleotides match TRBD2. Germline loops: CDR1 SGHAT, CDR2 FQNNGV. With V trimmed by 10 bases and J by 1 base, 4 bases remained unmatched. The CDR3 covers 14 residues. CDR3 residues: CATGEGSGANVLTF. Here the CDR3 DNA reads TGTGCCACCGGGGAGGGGTCTGGGGCCAACGTCCTGACTTTC.

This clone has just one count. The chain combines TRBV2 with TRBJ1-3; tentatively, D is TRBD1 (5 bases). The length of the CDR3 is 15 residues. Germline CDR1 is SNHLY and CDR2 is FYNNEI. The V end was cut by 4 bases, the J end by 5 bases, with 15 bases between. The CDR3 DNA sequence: TGTGCCAGCAGTGCGGACATGCCCCCCAGAAACACCATATATTTT. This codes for CASSADMPPRNTIYF.

CDR3 loop: CASSVAAVSYEQYF. The DNA of the CDR3 is TGTGCCAGCAGCGTAGCGGCAGTGTCCTACGAGCAGTACTTC. The chain couples TRBV9 to TRBJ2-7; D unclear. Germline V CDR1 and CDR2: SGDLS, YYNGEE. With 0 bases removed from V and 1 base from J, the gap between germline ends came to 8 bases. CDR3 length equals 14 residues. Combining the CDR3 with reference TRBV9 and TRBJ2-7 gives the whole variable domain DSGVTQTPKHLITATGQRVTLRCSPRSGDLSVYWYQQSLDQGLQFLIQYYNGEERAKGNILERFSAQQFPDLHSELNLSSLELGDSALYFCASSVAAVSYEQYFGPGTRLTVT.

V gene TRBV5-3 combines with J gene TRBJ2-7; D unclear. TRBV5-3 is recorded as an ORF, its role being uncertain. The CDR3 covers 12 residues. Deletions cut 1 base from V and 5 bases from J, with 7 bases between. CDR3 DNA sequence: TGTGCCAGAAGCTTGACGGCAAACGAGCAGTACTTC. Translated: CARSLTANEQYF.

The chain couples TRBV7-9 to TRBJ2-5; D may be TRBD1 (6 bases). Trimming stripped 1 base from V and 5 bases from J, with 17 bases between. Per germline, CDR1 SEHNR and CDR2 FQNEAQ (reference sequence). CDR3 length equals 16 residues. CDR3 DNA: TGTGCCAGCAGCTTAGTAAAGGGCCCAGGGGCTGAGACCCAGTACTTC. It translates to CASSLVKGPGAETQYF.

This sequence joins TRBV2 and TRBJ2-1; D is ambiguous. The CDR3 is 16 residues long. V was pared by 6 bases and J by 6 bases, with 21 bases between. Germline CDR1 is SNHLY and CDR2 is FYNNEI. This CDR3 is CASRRGQQSLTNEQFF. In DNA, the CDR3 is TGTGCCAGCAGACGTGGGCAACAAAGTTTGACCAATGAGCAGTTCTTC.

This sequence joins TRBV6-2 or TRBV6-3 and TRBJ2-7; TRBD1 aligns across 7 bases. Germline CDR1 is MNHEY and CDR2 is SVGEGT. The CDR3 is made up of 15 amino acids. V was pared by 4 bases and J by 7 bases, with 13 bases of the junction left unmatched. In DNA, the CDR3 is TGTGCCAGCAGTTCTACCGGGACAGCGACGTGGGAGCAGTACTTC. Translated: CASSSTGTATWEQYF.

DNA for the CDR3: TGTGCCAGCAGCAAACGACAGGGCACAGATACGCAGTATTTT. Protein: CASSKRQGTDTQYF. This sequence joins TRBV7-2 and TRBJ2-3, with D possibly matching TRBD1 (6 bases). Trimming took off 5 bases at V and 1 base at J, with 10 bases between the two ends. The CDR3 contains 14 residues. Germline V gene data show CDR1 as SGHTA and CDR2 as FQGNSA.

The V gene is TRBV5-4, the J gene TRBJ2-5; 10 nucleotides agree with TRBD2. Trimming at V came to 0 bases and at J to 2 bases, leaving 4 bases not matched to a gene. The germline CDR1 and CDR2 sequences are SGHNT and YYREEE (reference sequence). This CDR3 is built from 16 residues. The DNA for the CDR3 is TGTGCCAGCAGCTTGGGGTCTAGCGGGGGTCAAGAGACCCAGTACTTC. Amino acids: CASSLGSSGGQETQYF.

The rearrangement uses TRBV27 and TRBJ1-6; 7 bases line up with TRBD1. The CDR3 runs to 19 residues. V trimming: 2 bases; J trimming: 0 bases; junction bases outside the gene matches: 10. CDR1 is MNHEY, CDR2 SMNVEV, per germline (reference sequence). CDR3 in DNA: TGTGCCAGCAGTTTACTGGGACAGTTCCAGGGCTCCTATAATTCACCCCTCCACTTT. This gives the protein CASSLLGQFQGSYNSPLHF.

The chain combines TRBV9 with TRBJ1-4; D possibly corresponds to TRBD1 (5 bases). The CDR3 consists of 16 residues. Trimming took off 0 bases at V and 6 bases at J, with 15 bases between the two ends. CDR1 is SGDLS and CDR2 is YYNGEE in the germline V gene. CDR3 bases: TGTGCCAGCAGCGTAGGGGACCCGGGGTGGTATGAAAAACTGTTTTTT. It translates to CASSVGDPGWYEKLFF.

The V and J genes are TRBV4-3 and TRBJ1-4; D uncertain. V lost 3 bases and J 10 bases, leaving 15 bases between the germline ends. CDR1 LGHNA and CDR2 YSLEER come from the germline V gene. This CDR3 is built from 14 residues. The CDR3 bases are TGCGCCAGCAGCCACCCTCCAGCCCGGGTAAAACTGTTTTTT. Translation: CASSHPPARVKLFF.

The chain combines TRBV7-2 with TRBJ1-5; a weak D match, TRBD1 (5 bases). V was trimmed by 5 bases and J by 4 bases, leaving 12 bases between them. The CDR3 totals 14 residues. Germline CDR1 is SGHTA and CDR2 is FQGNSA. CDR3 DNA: TGTGCCAGCAGCCGTGGGCGGGGGAATCAGCCCCAGCATTTT. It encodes CASSRGRGNQPQHF.

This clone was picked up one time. The DNA of the CDR3 is TGCGCCAGCAGCATCTCTAGCGGCGACACCGGGGAGCTGTTTTTT. Its protein is CASSISSGDTGELFF. The chain has TRBV5-1 and TRBJ2-2, with 7 bases matching TRBD2. After removal of 4 bases from V and 3 bases from J, the junction contained 6 bases not matched to a gene. This CDR3 is 15 amino acids long. Germline CDR1 SGHRS, CDR2 YFSETQ.

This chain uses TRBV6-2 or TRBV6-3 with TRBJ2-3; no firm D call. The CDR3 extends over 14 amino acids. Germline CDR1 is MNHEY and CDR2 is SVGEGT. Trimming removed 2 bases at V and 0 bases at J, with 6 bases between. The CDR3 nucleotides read TGTGCCAGCAGTTACCTCACTAGCACAGATACGCAGTATTTT. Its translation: CASSYLTSTDTQYF.

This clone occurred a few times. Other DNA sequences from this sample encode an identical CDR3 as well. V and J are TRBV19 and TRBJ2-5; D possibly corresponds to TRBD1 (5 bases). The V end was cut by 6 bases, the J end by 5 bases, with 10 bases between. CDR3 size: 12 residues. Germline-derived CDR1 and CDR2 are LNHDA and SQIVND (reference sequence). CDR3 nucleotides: TGTGCCAGTAGACTGGCAGGGGAGACCCAGTACTTC. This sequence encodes CASRLAGETQYF.

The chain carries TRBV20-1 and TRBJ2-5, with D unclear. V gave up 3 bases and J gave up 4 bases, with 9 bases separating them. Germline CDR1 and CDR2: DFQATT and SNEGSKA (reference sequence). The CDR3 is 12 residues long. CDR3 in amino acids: CSASNPRETQYF. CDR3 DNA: TGCAGTGCTAGTAATCCTCGAGAGACCCAGTACTTC.

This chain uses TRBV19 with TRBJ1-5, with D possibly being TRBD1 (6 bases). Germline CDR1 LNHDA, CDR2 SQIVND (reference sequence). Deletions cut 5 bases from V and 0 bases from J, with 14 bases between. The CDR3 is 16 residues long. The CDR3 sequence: CASSPRTESSNQPQHF. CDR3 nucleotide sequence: TGTGCCAGTAGTCCCCGGACAGAGAGTAGCAATCAGCCCCAGCATTTT.

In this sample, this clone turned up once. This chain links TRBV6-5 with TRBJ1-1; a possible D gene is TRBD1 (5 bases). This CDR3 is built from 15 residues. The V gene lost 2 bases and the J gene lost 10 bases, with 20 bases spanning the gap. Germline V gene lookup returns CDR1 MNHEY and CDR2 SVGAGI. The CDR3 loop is CASSYLGTTARGAFF. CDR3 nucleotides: TGTGCCAGCAGTTACCTCGGGACGACAGCACGTGGAGCTTTCTTT.